This TCR beta chain emerged from a study of graft-versus-host responses after intestinal transplantation. Study background: Multivisceral, liver-intestinal, or isolated intestinal transplants were given to recipients. Among the recipients, all got anti-thymocyte globulin induction and then tacrolimus and steroids for around 3 years. Study observations and caveats: Detected in recipient marrow were GvH clones, some of which were first observed in ileum or blood. Early post-transplant HvG declines were associated with peak circulating GvH clone levels.

Points on this clone: No antigen is known for it.

The CDR3 loop spans 12 amino acids. CDR1 is MNHEY, CDR2 SVGAGI, per germline. V lost 6 bases and J lost 5, with 10 bases in between. This table comes from immunoSEQ multiplex PCR, and its TCRdb copy is limited to in-frame clones, with some not included. The sample carries over 65,000 clones, about 90% recorded once. The chain recombines TRBV6-5 with TRBJ1-2, with TRBD1 as a possible D gene (6 bases). The TCR comes from a human patient who received an intestinal transplant, so some T cells may come from the graft donor. Sequenced here: PBMCs, sampled 98 days after intestinal transplantation. The CDR3 here is CASRAGEYGYTF. Here the CDR3 DNA reads TGTGCCAGCAGGGCAGGGGAATATGGCTACACCTTC.